This TCR beta chain comes out of a study of PD-1 blockade in mismatch repair-deficient tumors. Overall study context: Patients had 11 to 13 mismatch repair-deficient cancer types and were previously treated and progressing. Study findings and constraints: Rapid post-treatment expansion, then contraction, generally preceding radiologic response, marked tumor-resident clones.

To note about this clone: Antigen specificity is unknown.

A few pembrolizumab responders had their TCRs sequenced. The method was immunoSEQ multiplex PCR; TCRdb's version includes in-frame clones alone and lacks a portion of them. The sample holds some 100,000 clones, under 90% seen once. The CDR3 spans 15 residues. Germline V gene lookup returns CDR1 MRHNA and CDR2 SNTAGT. The V end lost 4 bases, the J end lost 5 bases, and 15 bases lay between the germline ends. The TCR sequence derives from an adult with mismatch repair-deficient cancer. The sequencing here drew on peripheral blood, taken about 33 weeks after starting pembrolizumab. The V and J genes are TRBV6-4 and TRBJ2-1, with D possibly matching TRBD1 (6 bases). Here the CDR3 DNA reads TGTGCCAGCAGTGGCTCCTCGGACAGTCACAATGAGCAGTTCTTC. Residues: CASSGSSDSHNEQFF.